One and the same sample provided the 29 T cell receptor beta chains below, sequenced in a study of neurological immune-mediated disorders. TCRdb reprocessed the 5' RACE reads with MiXCR, giving one entry per CDR3 protein. The sample includes about 71,000 distinct CDR3 sequences, around 9.6% of them seen just once. Time point described: longitudinal time-point 1 (baseline). Sequencing was carried out using PBMCs. These receptors were taken from a man aged 25 to 40 in good health.

This clonotype was seen repeatedly, ten times or more. The rearrangement links TRBV29-1 to TRBJ1-2, with TRBD1 matching over 7 bases. The CDR3 extends over 14 amino acids. Looked up from germline, CDR1 is SQVTM and CDR2 is ANQGSEA. V lost 4 bases, J lost 2 bases, and 7 bases stayed unmatched. This CDR3 reads CSVVVQGDNYGYTF. The CDR3 coding sequence is TGCAGCGTTGTTGTCCAGGGGGACAACTATGGCTACACCTTC. Using reference TRBV29-1 and TRBJ1-2 for the parts outside the CDR3, the full variable domain is SAVISQKPSRDICQRGTSLTIQCQVDSQVTMMFWYRQQPGQSLTLIATANQGSEATYESGFVIDKFPISRPNLTFSTLTVSNMSPEDSSIYLCSVVVQGDNYGYTFGSGTRLTVV.

This clonotype was recorded many times. The chain links TRBV5-1 to TRBJ2-4; D not resolved. Germline-derived CDR1 and CDR2 are SGHRS and YFSETQ. This CDR3 has 12 residues. The V and J ends lost 1 base and 6 bases respectively, with 5 bases between them. CDR3 nucleotide sequence: TGCGCCAGCAGCTTGAACGGAAACATTCAGTACTTC. It translates to CASSLNGNIQYF.

The chain links TRBV20-1 to TRBJ2-7; TRBD2 matches at 8 bases. Looked up from germline, CDR1 is DFQATT and CDR2 is SNEGSKA (reference sequence). The ends lost 1 base at V and 6 bases at J; junction bases unmatched: 11. The length of the CDR3 is 15 residues. The CDR3 region has the DNA TGCAGTGCTAGAGCCCCGGGGGGGAGTCTGTCCGAGCAGTACTTC. Its protein product is CSARAPGGSLSEQYF.

This clonotype occurred a few times. V is TRBV20-1 and J is TRBJ2-1, with 8 bases identical to TRBD2. Trimming took 8 bases from V and 3 from J; bases not matched to a gene: 12. The CDR3 is 15 amino acids. CDR1 is DFQATT and CDR2 is SNEGSKA in the germline V gene (reference sequence). CDR3 sequence (DNA): TGCAGTCTAGACCCCGGGGGGGGCGACTACAATGAGCAGTTCTTC. Amino acid sequence: CSLDPGGGDYNEQFF.

Note on this clonotype: Germline and junction disagree at one end, which may indicate a read error. J is TRBJ2-1 and V is TRBV11-2, with 13 bases lining up with TRBD2. The CDR3 spans 15 residues. Germline V CDR1 and CDR2: SGHAT, FQNNGV. This CDR3 is CASSSGLAGYNEPFF. CDR3 bases: TGTGCCAGCAGCTCGGGACTAGCGGGATACAATGAGCCGTTCTTC.

This clonotype came up many times. This sequence joins TRBV6-2 or TRBV6-3 and TRBJ2-2; 7 nucleotides match TRBD1. Trimming cost V 6 bases and J 5 bases; bases outside gene matches: 3. The CDR3 loop spans 13 amino acids. CDR1 MNHEY and CDR2 SVGEGT come from the germline V gene. As DNA, the CDR3 is TGTGCCAGCAGAATACAGGGGACCGGGGAGCTGTTTTTT. It codes for CASRIQGTGELFF.

This clonotype showed up many times. The chain joins TRBV28 to TRBJ2-7, with 8 bases aligning to TRBD2. Germline-derived CDR1 and CDR2 are MDHEN and SYDVKM. Germline trimming cut 2 bases from V and 3 bases from J; bases unmatched to any gene: 3. This CDR3 spans 14 amino acids. The CDR3 loop reads CASSLAGGFYEQYF. The CDR3 DNA sequence: TGTGCCAGCAGTTTAGCGGGAGGATTCTACGAGCAGTACTTC. Filled out from reference TRBV28 and TRBJ2-7, the complete variable domain reads DVKVTQSSRYLVKRTGEKVFLECVQDMDHENMFWYRQDPGLGLRLIYFSYDVKMKEKGDIPEGYSVSREKKERFSLILESASTNQTSMYLCASSLAGGFYEQYFGPGTRLTVT.

This clonotype was observed a handful of times. The chain has TRBV28 and TRBJ2-2; D gene uncertain. Trimming left V 6 bases short and J 3 bases short, with 11 bases between. This CDR3 is 14 amino acids long. Per the germline V gene, CDR1 is MDHEN and CDR2 is SYDVKM. The DNA for the CDR3 is TGTGCCAGCAGCGAAACAAGATACACCGGGGAGCTGTTTTTT. Translation gives CASSETRYTGELFF.

This clonotype was counted at least ten times. The V call is TRBV29-1, the J call TRBJ1-4; 8 nucleotides align to TRBD1. The J segment lost 7 bases and the V segment lost 7 bases, leaving 8 bases of the junction unmatched. The CDR3 length is 13 residues. The V gene's germline CDR1 is SQVTM and CDR2 ANQGSEA. Here the CDR3 reads CSGTGGLGEKLFF. The DNA of the CDR3 is TGCAGCGGCACAGGGGGTTTGGGTGAAAAACTGTTTTTT.

This clonotype was seen repeatedly, ten times or more. The genes are TRBV5-1 and TRBJ2-7, with 10 bases identical to TRBD1. The CDR3 covers 14 residues. Germline-derived CDR1 and CDR2 are SGHRS and YFSETQ. After removal of 3 bases from V and 6 bases from J, the junction contained 6 bases not matched to a gene. The CDR3 nucleotides are TGCGCCAGCAGCTACGGGACAGGGGTGGGCGAGCAGTACTTC. It translates to CASSYGTGVGEQYF.

Ten or more counts support this clonotype. This chain connects TRBV14 to TRBJ2-7; the match to TRBD1 covers 7 bases. Germline lookup yields CDR1 SGHDN and CDR2 FVKESK. V was pared by 4 bases and J by 3 bases, with 6 bases of the junction left unmatched. The CDR3 length is 14 residues. The CDR3 nucleotides are TGTGCCAGCAGCCGGGGACAGCACAACTACGAGCAGTACTTC. It encodes CASSRGQHNYEQYF.

This clonotype was observed at least ten times. CDR3 region: CASSLASTSGRAYEQYF. For the CDR3, the DNA is TGCGCCAGCAGCTTAGCTTCGACTAGCGGGAGGGCCTACGAGCAGTACTTC. The V call is TRBV5-1, the J call TRBJ2-7; TRBD2 matches at 14 bases. The CDR3 has 17 amino acids. After removal of 2 bases from V and 2 bases from J, the junction contained 6 bases not matched to a gene. The V gene's germline CDR1 is SGHRS and CDR2 YFSETQ.

There are many counts of this clonotype. V gene TRBV4-1 combines with J gene TRBJ2-2; 7 nucleotides match TRBD2. The CDR3 is 15 residues long. The V segment lost 1 base and the J segment 1 base; nucleotides outside the gene matches: 0. CDR1 is MGHRA and CDR2 is YSYEKL in the germline V gene. The CDR3 sequence: CASSQGGRNTGELFF. CDR3 sequence (DNA): TGCGCCAGCAGCCAAGGCGGGAGGAACACCGGGGAGCTGTTTTTT.

The chain links TRBV28 to TRBJ2-4; D call uncertain. Deletions cut 9 bases from V and 6 bases from J, with 12 bases between. This CDR3 has 12 residues. Germline-derived CDR1 and CDR2 are MDHEN and SYDVKM. The CDR3 DNA is TGTGCCAGTCGGTACAGATCAAACATTCAGTACTTC. Translation gives CASRYRSNIQYF.

This clonotype has at least ten counts. This rearrangement joins TRBV28 to TRBJ2-7, with 7 bases fitting TRBD1. The CDR3 is 15 amino acids. Trimming at V came to 10 bases and at J to 2 bases, leaving 14 bases not matched to a gene. Germline assignment: CDR1 MDHEN and CDR2 SYDVKM. The CDR3 nucleotides read TGTGCCACCCTCCGGGACAGTTCCGGAACCTACGAGCAGTACTTC. Protein: CATLRDSSGTYEQYF.

This clonotype came up many times. The J gene is TRBJ1-4, the V gene TRBV7-9; D not certain. V lost 5 bases and J lost 8, with 15 bases in between. Germline CDR1 is SEHNR and CDR2 is FQNEAQ (reference sequence). This CDR3 spans 14 amino acids. The CDR3 protein is CASSPQGTVEKLFF. CDR3 sequence (DNA): TGTGCCAGCAGCCCCCAAGGCACAGTCGAAAAACTGTTTTTT.

This clonotype was found many times. This chain links TRBV20-1 with TRBJ2-1, with 9 bases matching TRBD2. CDR1 is DFQATT, CDR2 SNEGSKA, per germline (reference sequence). V was pared by 0 bases and J by 1 base, with 4 bases of the junction left unmatched. The CDR3 has 16 residues. The CDR3 sequence is CSARDLAGGSYNEQFF. As DNA, the CDR3 is TGCAGTGCTAGAGATCTTGCGGGAGGGTCCTACAATGAGCAGTTCTTC.

This clonotype was recorded at least ten times. The V call is TRBV20-1, the J call TRBJ1-4; TRBD1 is a possible D gene (6 bases). V gave up 6 bases and J gave up 0 bases, with 11 bases separating them. The CDR3 contains 14 residues. CDR1 is DFQATT, CDR2 SNEGSKA, per germline (reference sequence). CDR3 nucleotides: TGCAGTGCCACCCAGGGGACAACTAATGAAAAACTGTTTTTT. It encodes CSATQGTTNEKLFF.

The V and J genes are TRBV25-1 and TRBJ2-7; 7 nucleotides line up with TRBD1. This CDR3 region has 12 residues. Germline V lookup: CDR1 MGHDK, CDR2 SYGVNS. Trimming cost V 5 bases and J 9 bases; bases outside gene matches: 7. The CDR3 region is CASSSQGLAQYF. CDR3 DNA sequence: TGTGCCAGCAGTTCACAGGGGCTTGCGCAGTACTTC.

This clonotype was counted many times. V and J are TRBV7-2 and TRBJ2-2; 8 bases agree with TRBD1. J was trimmed by 6 bases and V by 4 bases; bases with no gene match: 1. This CDR3 is 13 amino acids long. The germline V gene has CDR1 SGHTA and CDR2 FQGNSA. This chain's CDR3 is CASSSTGAGELFF. The CDR3 DNA follows: TGTGCCAGCAGCTCGACAGGGGCCGGGGAGCTGTTTTTT.

In this sample, this clonotype turned up a few times. This chain links TRBV9 with TRBJ2-7, with D maybe TRBD2 (5 bases). This CDR3 has 13 amino acids. V was trimmed by 4 bases and J by 3 bases, leaving 11 bases between them. Germline CDR1 and CDR2: SGDLS and YYNGEE. In nucleotides, the CDR3 is TGTGCCAGCAGCAAAGTGGGGAGCTACGAGCAGTACTTC. Encoded protein: CASSKVGSYEQYF.

The chain recombines TRBV28 with TRBJ2-2; 10 bases align to TRBD2. With V trimmed by 10 bases and J by 1 base, 12 bases remained unmatched. Germline values: CDR1 MDHEN, CDR2 SYDVKM. The length of the CDR3 is 17 residues. CDR3 region: CAISHPLAGENTGELFF. CDR3 bases: TGTGCCATTAGCCATCCCCTAGCGGGAGAGAACACCGGGGAGCTGTTTTTT.

In its sample, this clonotype was seen many times. V is TRBV7-3 and J is TRBJ2-6; D call uncertain. CDR1 is SGHTA and CDR2 is FQGTGA in the germline V gene. The CDR3 contains 13 residues. V lost 5 bases to trimming and J lost 0 bases, with 2 bases between them. CDR3 DNA sequence: TGTGCCAGCAGCCCCTCTGGGGCCAACGTCCTGACTTTC. Encoded protein: CASSPSGANVLTF.

This clonotype was detected ten times or more. The V gene is TRBV29-1, the J gene TRBJ2-7; tentative D call: TRBD1 (5 bases). The CDR3 is 13 residues long. V was clipped by 3 bases and J by 2 bases, with 11 bases between them. The germline V gene has CDR1 SQVTM and CDR2 ANQGSEA. The DNA of the CDR3 is TGCAGCGTTGAGGAAACAGGTACCTACGAGCAGTACTTC. Its protein is CSVEETGTYEQYF.

At least ten counts were recorded for this clonotype. J is TRBJ2-7 and V is TRBV28, with D hard to call. This CDR3 is 15 amino acids long. Per the germline V gene, CDR1 is MDHEN and CDR2 is SYDVKM. V was cut by 6 bases and J by 0 bases, with 15 bases left in between. The CDR3: CASSNSGIDSYEQYF. The CDR3 region has the DNA TGTGCCAGCAGCAATTCCGGAATTGACTCCTACGAGCAGTACTTC.

The genes are TRBV5-1 and TRBJ2-3; the match to TRBD1 covers 11 bases. The CDR3 contains 15 residues. Germline loops: CDR1 SGHRS, CDR2 YFSETQ. V was pared by 3 bases and J by 4 bases, with 4 bases of the junction left unmatched. The CDR3 sequence is CASSWGTGGPDTQYF. The DNA of the CDR3 is TGCGCCAGCAGCTGGGGGACAGGGGGGCCAGATACGCAGTATTTT.

This clonotype was detected a few times. The chain uses TRBV14 and TRBJ2-6, with 9 bases identical to TRBD2. This CDR3 is 16 amino acids long. The V gene's germline CDR1 is SGHDN and CDR2 FVKESK. V lost 2 bases and J lost 3; bases outside the gene matches: 2. The CDR3 DNA is TGTGCCAGCAGCCAACTTAGCGGGAGTGGGGCCAACGTCCTGACTTTC. Translated: CASSQLSGSGANVLTF.

This clonotype occurred many times. The chain has TRBV5-1 and TRBJ2-2; TRBD1 matches 9 bases. The CDR3 spans 15 residues. Germline CDR1 reads SGHRS; CDR2 reads YFSETQ. V lost 5 bases, J lost 4 bases, and 6 bases stayed unmatched. The CDR3 region is CASRSGTGSTGELFF. The CDR3 region has the DNA TGCGCCAGCAGGTCCGGGACAGGGAGCACCGGGGAGCTGTTTTTT.

Only a few counts were recorded for this clonotype. The chain carries TRBV7-9 and TRBJ2-3; 11 nucleotides align to TRBD2. The CDR3 contains 14 residues. Germline CDR1 reads SEHNR; CDR2 reads FQNEAQ (reference sequence). V dropped 5 bases and J dropped 5; count of bases not matched to a gene: 3. CDR3 nucleotide sequence: TGTGCCAGCAGCCGTAGCGGGGGGGAAGATACGCAGTATTTT. It translates to CASSRSGGEDTQYF.